Reported below is one T cell receptor beta chain. Two negative PCRs, clearance, or symptom resolution were required of recovered Cohort 3 donors. These data originate in a study of blood T cell repertoires in COVID-19. Germline CDR1 SGDLS, CDR2 YYNGEE. This CDR3 is 16 amino acids long. The V segment lost 3 bases and the J segment 1 base; nucleotides outside the gene matches: 4. TCRdb's copy holds only in-frame clones and misses some; the assay was immunoSEQ multiplex PCR. This sample has around 260,000 clones, with 80% to 95% found just once. The clonotype was recovered from a young woman who had recovered from COVID-19. The sample comprised PBMCs or T cells enriched from blood (not recorded which). The genes are TRBV9 and TRBJ2-2; TRBD1 matches 9 bases. The DNA for the CDR3 is TGTGCCAGCAGCGCGCACAGGGGGCAGAACACCGGGGAGCTGTTTTTT. It is translated as CASSAHRGQNTGELFF.